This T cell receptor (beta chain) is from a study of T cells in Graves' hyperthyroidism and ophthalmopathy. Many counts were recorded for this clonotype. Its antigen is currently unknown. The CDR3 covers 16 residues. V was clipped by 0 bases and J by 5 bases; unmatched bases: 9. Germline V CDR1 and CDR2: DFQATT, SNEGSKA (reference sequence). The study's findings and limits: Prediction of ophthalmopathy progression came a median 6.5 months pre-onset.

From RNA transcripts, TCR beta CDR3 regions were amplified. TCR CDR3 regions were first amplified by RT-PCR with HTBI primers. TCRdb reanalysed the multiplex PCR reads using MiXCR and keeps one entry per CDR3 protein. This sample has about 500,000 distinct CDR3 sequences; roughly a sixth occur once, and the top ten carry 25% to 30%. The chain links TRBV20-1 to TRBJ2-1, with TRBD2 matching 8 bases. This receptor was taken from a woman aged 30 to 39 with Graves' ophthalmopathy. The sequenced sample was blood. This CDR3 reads CSARDRLAGSNNEQFF. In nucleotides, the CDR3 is TGCAGTGCTAGAGATCGGCTAGCGGGCAGTAACAATGAGCAGTTCTTC.